Below are 14 T cell receptor beta chains sequenced from a single sample in a study of CD8 T cells in ankylosing spondylitis. Notes on the study in general: In ankylosing spondylitis blood, a motif of roughly eight highly homologous TCR beta variants appeared characteristic.

TCRdb analysed the 5' RACE reads with MiXCR anew, one entry per CDR3 protein. The table shows some 800,000 distinct CDR3 sequences, with approximately 10% occurring only once. Antigen specificity for these receptors is unknown. The sample taken for sequencing was blood, either unsorted or a sorted T cell fraction (not recorded which). The receptor source for this set is a male donor with ankylosing spondylitis.

This clonotype appeared a few times. V and J are TRBV4-3 and TRBJ2-2; no clear D gene. Germline lookup yields CDR1 LGHNA and CDR2 YSLEER. The CDR3 extends over 15 amino acids. V was shortened by 2 bases and J by 4 bases, with 11 bases between the two germline ends. The DNA of the CDR3 is TGCGCCAGCAGCCAATCTCCGTTGGGCACCGGGGAGCTGTTTTTT. This codes for CASSQSPLGTGELFF.

This clonotype was seen a handful of times. V is TRBV6-2 or TRBV6-3 and J is TRBJ1-2; maybe TRBD1 (5 bases). Per germline, CDR1 MNHEY and CDR2 SVGEGT. The CDR3 consists of 15 residues. With 0 bases removed from V and 4 bases from J, the gap between germline ends came to 12 bases. CDR3 amino acids: CASSYSRPGFYGYTF. The CDR3 DNA follows: TGTGCCAGCAGTTACTCGCGCCCAGGGTTCTATGGCTACACCTTC.

The chain joins TRBV7-2 to TRBJ2-3; D is ambiguous. Germline assignment: CDR1 SGHTA and CDR2 FQGNSA. Trimming stripped 0 bases from V and 2 bases from J, with 12 bases between. This CDR3 comprises 16 residues. CDR3 nucleotide sequence: TGTGCCAGCAGCTTAGCCCCTTCGTTGATCACAGATACGCAGTATTTT. Residues: CASSLAPSLITDTQYF.

DNA of the CDR3: TGTGCCAGCAGCACGGACAGGTCCCAAGAGACCCAGTACTTC. This encodes CASSTDRSQETQYF. This rearrangement joins TRBV7-2 to TRBJ2-5, with 7 bases identical to TRBD1. V dropped 5 bases and J dropped 1; count of bases not matched to a gene: 4. Per germline, CDR1 SGHTA and CDR2 FQGNSA. The CDR3 covers 14 residues.

This chain connects TRBV27 to TRBJ1-4; D is unclear. The germline V gene encodes CDR1 MNHEY and CDR2 SMNVEV (reference sequence). The CDR3 contains 14 residues. V gave up 3 bases and J gave up 2 bases, with 7 bases separating them. CDR3 DNA: TGTGCCAGCAGTTTGGAGTATACTAATGAAAAACTGTTTTTT. Its protein product is CASSLEYTNEKLFF.

This clonotype has more than one count but fewer than ten. The rearrangement uses TRBV20-1 and TRBJ2-2; 9 nucleotides align to TRBD1. The CDR3 extends over 14 amino acids. Per the germline V gene, CDR1 is DFQATT and CDR2 is SNEGSKA (reference sequence). The junction had 9 bases not matched to a gene; V was cut back by 7 bases and J by 6 bases. The CDR3: CSGTRDRVPGELFF. The DNA of the CDR3 is TGCAGTGGGACCCGGGACAGGGTCCCCGGGGAGCTGTTTTTT.

The chain is built from TRBV9 and TRBJ1-1, with 9 bases aligning to TRBD1. There are 15 residues in the CDR3. CDR1 and CDR2 from the germline V gene are SGDLS and YYNGEE. V shed 3 bases, J shed 3 bases, and the junction held 6 bases outside the gene matches. The CDR3 protein is CASSAEGQGYTEAFF. For the CDR3, the DNA is TGTGCCAGCAGCGCAGAGGGACAGGGCTACACTGAAGCTTTCTTT.

The chain carries TRBV25-1 and TRBJ2-1; unclear D gene. Trimming removed 6 bases from V and 12 bases from J, with 18 bases in between. This CDR3 is 13 amino acids long. From germline, CDR1 is MGHDK and CDR2 SYGVNS. Written as DNA, the CDR3 is TGTGCCAGCAGCGACCCTCGAACTTCTGTGCAGTTCTTC. As protein: CASSDPRTSVQFF.

This clonotype showed up just once. The V and J genes are TRBV5-1 and TRBJ2-3; 13 positions agree with TRBD2. Germline values: CDR1 SGHRS, CDR2 YFSETQ. The junction had 10 bases not matched to a gene; V was cut back by 4 bases and J by 5 bases. The CDR3 spans 17 residues. The CDR3 region is CASSVLLAGGPVDTQYF. CDR3 nucleotides: TGCGCCAGCAGCGTCCTACTAGCGGGAGGGCCGGTAGATACGCAGTATTTT.

This clonotype was counted a few times. This chain joins TRBV7-2 and TRBJ1-4; D is unclear. The CDR3 length is 15 residues. Germline values: CDR1 SGHTA, CDR2 FQGNSA. The V and J ends lost 2 bases and 4 bases respectively, with 11 bases between them. CDR3 DNA sequence: TGTGCCAGCAGCTTATACATCCGACATAATGAAAAACTGTTTTTT. Protein product: CASSLYIRHNEKLFF.

The chain couples TRBV18 to TRBJ1-5; D is undetermined. The CDR3 spans 14 residues. Germline-derived CDR1 and CDR2 are KGHSH and LQKENI. Between the trimmed V and J ends, which lost 6 bases and 0 bases, there was a span of 9 bases. The CDR3 region has the DNA TGTGCCAGCTCTCTTCAGTATAGCAATCAGCCCCAGCATTTT. It encodes CASSLQYSNQPQHF.

This clonotype appeared many times. This rearrangement joins TRBV5-1 to TRBJ2-3; TRBD2 aligns across 13 bases. The CDR3 runs 16 residues. J lost 3 bases, V lost 4 bases, and 5 bases had no gene match. Germline lookup yields CDR1 SGHRS and CDR2 YFSETQ. The CDR3, as DNA: TGCGCCAGCAGCCAAGGACTAGCGGGAGAGACAGATACGCAGTATTTT. Its protein product is CASSQGLAGETDTQYF.

This clonotype was seen more than once but under ten times. V usage is TRBV4-1 and J usage is TRBJ2-7; TRBD2 aligns across 9 bases. CDR1 and CDR2 (germline): MGHRA, YSYEKL. Unmatched junction bases numbered 4, after V lost 1 base and J lost 3 bases. This CDR3 has 15 amino acids. The CDR3 is CASSQGASGNYEQYF. Here the CDR3 DNA reads TGCGCCAGCAGCCAAGGGGCTAGCGGGAACTACGAGCAGTACTTC.

V usage is TRBV30 and J usage is TRBJ2-7, with 8 bases that match TRBD1. The ends lost 5 bases at V and 2 bases at J; junction bases unmatched: 5. The CDR3 is made up of 13 amino acids. Germline values: CDR1 GTSNPN, CDR2 SVGIG (reference sequence). CDR3 sequence reads: CAWGRDRPYEQYF. In DNA form, the CDR3 reads TGTGCCTGGGGCCGGGACAGGCCCTACGAGCAGTACTTC. Together with reference TRBV30 and TRBJ2-7, the CDR3 gives the full variable domain: SQTIHQWPATLVQPVGSPLSLECTVEGTSNPNLYWYRQAAGRGLQLLFYSVGIGQISSEVPQNLSASRPQDRQFILSSKKLLLSDSGFYLCAWGRDRPYEQYFGPGTRLTVT.